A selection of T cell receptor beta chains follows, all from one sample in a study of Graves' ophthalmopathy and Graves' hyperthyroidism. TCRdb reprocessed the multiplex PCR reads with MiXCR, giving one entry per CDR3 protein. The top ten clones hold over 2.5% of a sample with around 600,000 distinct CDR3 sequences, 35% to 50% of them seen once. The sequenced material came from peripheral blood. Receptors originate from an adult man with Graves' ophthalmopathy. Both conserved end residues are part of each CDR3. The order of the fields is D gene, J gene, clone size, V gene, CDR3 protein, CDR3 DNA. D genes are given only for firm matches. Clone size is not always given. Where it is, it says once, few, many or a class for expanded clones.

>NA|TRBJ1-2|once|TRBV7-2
CASSQELRVSYGYTF
TGCGCCAGCAGCCAAGAGTTAAGGGTTAGCTATGGCTACACCTTC
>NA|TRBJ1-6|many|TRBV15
CATSIGQYNSPLHF
TGTGCCACCAGCATCGGACAGTATAATTCACCCCTCCACTTT
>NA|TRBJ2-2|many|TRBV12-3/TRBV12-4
CASSLRRNTGELFF
TGTGCCAGCAGTTTAAGGAGGAACACCGGGGAGCTGTTTTTT
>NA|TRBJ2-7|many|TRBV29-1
CSVNGPSSEQYF
TGCAGCGTCAACGGACCGTCTAGCGAGCAGTACTTC
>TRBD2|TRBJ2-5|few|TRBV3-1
CASSPLAGTQETQYF
TGTGCCAGCAGCCCTCTAGCGGGTACGCAAGAGACCCAGTACTTC
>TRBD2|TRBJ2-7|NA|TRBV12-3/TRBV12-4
CASSQDASGSSYEQYF
TGTGCCAGCAGCCAAGATGCTAGCGGAAGCTCCTACGAGCAGTACTTC
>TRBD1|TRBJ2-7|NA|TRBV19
CASSAGDRAAYEQYF
TGTGCCAGTAGTGCCGGGGACAGGGCAGCCTACGAGCAGTACTTC
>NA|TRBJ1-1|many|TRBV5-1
CASSLLGTEAFF
TGTGCCAGTAGTCTATTGGGCACTGAAGCTTTCTTT
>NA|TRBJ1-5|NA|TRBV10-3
CASGWGLVEQPQHF
TGTGCCAGCGGTTGGGGGCTAGTGGAGCAGCCCCAGCATTTT
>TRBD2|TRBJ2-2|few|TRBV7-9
CASSTSGGGELFF
TGTGCCAGCAGCACTAGCGGGGGCGGGGAGCTGTTTTTT
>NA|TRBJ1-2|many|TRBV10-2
CASSELQGGNYGYTF
TGCGCCAGCAGTGAACTCCAAGGAGGGAACTATGGCTACACCTTC
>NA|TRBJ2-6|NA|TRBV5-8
CASSLGQISGANVLTF
TGTGCCAGCAGCTTGGGACAGATCTCTGGGGCCAACGTCCTGACTTTC
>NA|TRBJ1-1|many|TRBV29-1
CSVEDRVGLNTEAFF
TGCAGCGTTGAAGATCGGGTAGGGTTAAACACTGAAGCTTTCTTT
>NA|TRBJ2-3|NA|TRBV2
CASSPPAYTSTDTQYF
TGTGCCAGCAGCCCCCCTGCCTACACCAGCACAGATACGCAGTATTTT
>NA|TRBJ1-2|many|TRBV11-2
CASSSATGGPAGYTF
TGTGCCAGCAGCTCCGCCACGGGGGGACCAGCTGGCTACACCTTC
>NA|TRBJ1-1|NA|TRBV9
CASSVGGETPGVAAFF
TGTGCCAGCAGCGTTGGGGGGGAGACACCTGGTGTCGCGGCTTTCTTT
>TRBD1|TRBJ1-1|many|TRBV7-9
CASSPRQGGSTEAFF
TGTGCCAGCAGCCCACGACAGGGTGGGTCCACTGAAGCTTTCTTT
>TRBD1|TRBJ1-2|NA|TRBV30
CAWRLQGAYGYTF
TGTGCCTGGAGGCTTCAGGGGGCCTATGGCTACACCTTC
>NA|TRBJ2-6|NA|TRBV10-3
CAISDSTGANVLTF
TGTGCCATCAGTGACAGTACCGGGGCCAACGTCCTGACTTTC
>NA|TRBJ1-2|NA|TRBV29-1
CSVSGGYTF
TGCAGCGTCTCAGGGGGCTACACCTTC
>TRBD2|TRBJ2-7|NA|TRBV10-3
CAISESPGAGVGEQYF
TGTGCCATCAGTGAGTCGCCGGGAGCGGGAGTGGGCGAGCAGTACTTC
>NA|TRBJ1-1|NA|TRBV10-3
CASSTTMEAFF
TGTGCCAGCAGTACAACAATGGAGGCTTTCTTT
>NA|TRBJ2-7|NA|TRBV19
CASSPWLAGMNEQYF
TGTGCCAGTAGTCCTTGGCTGGCCGGGATGAACGAGCAGTACTTC
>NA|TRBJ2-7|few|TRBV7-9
CASSPPALIPHEQYF
TGTGCCAGCTCACCGCCCGCCCTTATTCCCCACGAGCAGTACTTC
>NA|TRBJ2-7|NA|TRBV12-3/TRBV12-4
CASSLRAGANYEQYF
TGTGCCAGCAGCCTTAGGGCAGGGGCGAATTACGAGCAGTACTTC
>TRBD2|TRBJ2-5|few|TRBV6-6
CASSYSRVAGAGETQYF
TGTGCCAGCAGTTACTCGAGGGTAGCGGGAGCGGGTGAGACCCAGTACTTC
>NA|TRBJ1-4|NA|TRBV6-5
CASSVDPGGNGKLFF
TGTGCCAGCAGTGTTGACCCGGGCGGTAACGGAAAACTGTTTTTT
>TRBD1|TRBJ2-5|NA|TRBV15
CATSIIRDRGFLETQYF
TGTGCCACCAGCATAATCCGGGACAGGGGGTTTCTAGAGACCCAGTACTTC
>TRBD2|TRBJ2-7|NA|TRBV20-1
CSGTGTSDPYEQYF
TGCAGTGGAACCGGGACTAGCGACCCCTACGAGCAGTACTTC
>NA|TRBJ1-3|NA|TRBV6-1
CASSDDLGDTSGNTIYF
TGTGCCAGCAGTGATGATTTGGGGGACACCTCTGGAAACACCATATATTTT
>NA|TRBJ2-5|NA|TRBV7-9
CASSFVGWETQYF
TGTGCCAGCAGCTTCGTGGGGTGGGAGACCCAGTACTTC
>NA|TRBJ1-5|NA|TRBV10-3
CAISGVHSNQPQHF
TGTGCCATCAGTGGAGTTCATAGCAATCAGCCCCAGCATTTT
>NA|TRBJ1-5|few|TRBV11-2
CASSLDQGPQHF
TGTGCCAGCAGCTTAGATCAGGGGCCCCAGCATTTT
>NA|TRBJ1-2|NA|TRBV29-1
CSAGTPGSGYTF
TGCAGCGCAGGGACTCCTGGCTCTGGCTACACCTTC
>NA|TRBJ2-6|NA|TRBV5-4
CASSPGFAGANVLTF
TGTGCCAGCAGTCCGGGATTTGCTGGGGCCAACGTCCTGACTTTC
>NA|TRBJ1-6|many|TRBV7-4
CASSPGAELNSPLHF
TGTGCCAGCAGCCCGGGGGCAGAGCTTAATTCACCCCTCCACTTT
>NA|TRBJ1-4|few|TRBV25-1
CASSQAKATNEKLFF
TGTGCCAGCAGCCAGGCCAAAGCAACTAATGAAAAACTGTTTTTT
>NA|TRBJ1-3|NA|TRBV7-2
CASSRVPSGNTIYF
TGTGCCAGCAGCCGAGTTCCTTCCGGAAACACCATATATTTT
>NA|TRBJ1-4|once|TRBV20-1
CSARERAEKLFF
TGCAGTGCTAGGGAGAGGGCGGAAAAACTGTTTTTT
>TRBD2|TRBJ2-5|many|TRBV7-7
CASSLGEGTLETQYF
TGTGCCAGCAGCTTAGGGGAGGGAACGCTGGAGACCCAGTACTTC
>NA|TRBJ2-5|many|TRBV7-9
CASSLPGPQTQYF
TGTGCCAGCAGCTTACCGGGCCCGCAGACCCAGTACTTC
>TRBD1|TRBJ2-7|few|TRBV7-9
CASSPRVQGYEQYF
TGTGCCAGCAGCCCCCGTGTACAGGGGTACGAGCAGTACTTC
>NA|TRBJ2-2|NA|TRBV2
CASRTRDGGAGELFF
TGTGCCAGCAGGACTAGGGACGGGGGTGCCGGGGAGCTGTTTTTT